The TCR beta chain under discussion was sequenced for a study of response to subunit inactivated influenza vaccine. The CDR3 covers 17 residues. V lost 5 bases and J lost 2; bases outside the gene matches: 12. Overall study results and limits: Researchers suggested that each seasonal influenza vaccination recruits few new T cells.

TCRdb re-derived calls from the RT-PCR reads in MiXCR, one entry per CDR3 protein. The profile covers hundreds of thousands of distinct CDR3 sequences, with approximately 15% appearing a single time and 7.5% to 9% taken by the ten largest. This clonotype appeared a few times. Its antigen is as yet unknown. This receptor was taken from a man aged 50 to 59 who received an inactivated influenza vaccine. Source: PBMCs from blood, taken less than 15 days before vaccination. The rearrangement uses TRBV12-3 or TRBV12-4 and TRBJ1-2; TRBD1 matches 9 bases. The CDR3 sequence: CASSGFRDRAVNYGYTF. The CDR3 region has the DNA TGTGCCAGCAGTGGATTCCGGGACAGGGCGGTGAACTATGGCTACACCTTC.